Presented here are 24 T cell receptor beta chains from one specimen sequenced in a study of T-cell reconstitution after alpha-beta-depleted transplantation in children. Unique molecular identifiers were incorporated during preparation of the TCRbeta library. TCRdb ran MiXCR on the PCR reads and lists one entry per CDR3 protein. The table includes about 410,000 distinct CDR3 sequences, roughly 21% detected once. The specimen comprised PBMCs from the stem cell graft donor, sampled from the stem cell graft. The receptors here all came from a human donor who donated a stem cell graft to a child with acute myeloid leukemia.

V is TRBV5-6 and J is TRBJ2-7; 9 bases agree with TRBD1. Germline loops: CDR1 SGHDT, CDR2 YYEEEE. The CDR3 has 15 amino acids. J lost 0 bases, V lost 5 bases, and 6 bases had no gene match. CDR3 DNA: TGTGCCAGCAGAGGGGGACAGGGCAACTCCTACGAGCAGTACTTC. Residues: CASRGGQGNSYEQYF.

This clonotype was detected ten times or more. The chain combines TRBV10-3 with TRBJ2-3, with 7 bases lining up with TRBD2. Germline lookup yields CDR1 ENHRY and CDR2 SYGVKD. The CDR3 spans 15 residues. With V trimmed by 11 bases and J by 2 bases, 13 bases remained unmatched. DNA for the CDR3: TGTGCCGTCACCCCCGTCGGGAGGCCCACAGATACGCAGTATTTT. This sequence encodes CAVTPVGRPTDTQYF.

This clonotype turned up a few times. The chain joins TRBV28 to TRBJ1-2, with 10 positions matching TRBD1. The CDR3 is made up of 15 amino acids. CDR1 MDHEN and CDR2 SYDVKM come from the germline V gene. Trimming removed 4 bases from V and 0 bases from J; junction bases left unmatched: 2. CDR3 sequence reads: CASSWDRGTNYGYTF. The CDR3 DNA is TGTGCCAGCAGTTGGGACAGGGGTACTAACTATGGCTACACCTTC.

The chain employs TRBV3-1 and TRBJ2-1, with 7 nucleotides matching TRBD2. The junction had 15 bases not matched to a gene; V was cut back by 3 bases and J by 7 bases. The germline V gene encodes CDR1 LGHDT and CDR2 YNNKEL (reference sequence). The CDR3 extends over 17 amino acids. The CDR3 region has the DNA TGTGCCAGCAGCCAGTTCCTTTGGGGAGGGAAGAAGAATGAGCAGTTCTTC. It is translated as CASSQFLWGGKKNEQFF.

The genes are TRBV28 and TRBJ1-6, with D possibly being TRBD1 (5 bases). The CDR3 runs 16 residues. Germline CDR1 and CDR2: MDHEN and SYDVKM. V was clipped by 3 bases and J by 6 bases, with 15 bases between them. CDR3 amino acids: CASSFGRQLANSPLHF. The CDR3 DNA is TGTGCCAGCAGTTTCGGCAGACAGCTAGCTAATTCACCCCTCCACTTT.

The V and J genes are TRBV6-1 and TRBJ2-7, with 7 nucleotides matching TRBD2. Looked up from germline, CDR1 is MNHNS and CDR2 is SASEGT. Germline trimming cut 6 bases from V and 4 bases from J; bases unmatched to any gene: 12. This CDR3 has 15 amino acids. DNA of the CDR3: TGTGCCAGCAGGAAAGGGGCTCTAGCGGAATACGAGCAGTACTTC. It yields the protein CASRKGALAEYEQYF.

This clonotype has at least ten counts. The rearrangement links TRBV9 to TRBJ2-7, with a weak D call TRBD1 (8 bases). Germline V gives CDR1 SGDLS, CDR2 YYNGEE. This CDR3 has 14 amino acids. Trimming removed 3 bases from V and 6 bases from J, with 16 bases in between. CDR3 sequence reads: CASSDTGGGSEQYF. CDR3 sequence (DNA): TGTGCCAGCAGCGACACAGGGGGGGGTTCCGAGCAGTACTTC. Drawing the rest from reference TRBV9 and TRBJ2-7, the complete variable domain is DSGVTQTPKHLITATGQRVTLRCSPRSGDLSVYWYQQSLDQGLQFLIQYYNGEERAKGNILERFSAQQFPDLHSELNLSSLELGDSALYFCASSDTGGGSEQYFGPGTRLTVT.

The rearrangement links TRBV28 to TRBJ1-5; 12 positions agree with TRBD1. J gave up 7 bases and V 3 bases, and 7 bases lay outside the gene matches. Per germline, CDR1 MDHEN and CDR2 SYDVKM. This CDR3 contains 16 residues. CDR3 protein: CASSFWGTGGVQPQHF. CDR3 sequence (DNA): TGTGCCAGCAGTTTTTGGGGGACAGGGGGCGTACAGCCCCAGCATTTT.

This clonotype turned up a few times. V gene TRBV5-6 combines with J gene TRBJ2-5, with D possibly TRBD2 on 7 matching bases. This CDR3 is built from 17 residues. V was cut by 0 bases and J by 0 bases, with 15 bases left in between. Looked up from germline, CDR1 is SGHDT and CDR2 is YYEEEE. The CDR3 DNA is TGTGCCAGCAGCTTGGGCCGGGGAGGGGGGTACCAAGAGACCCAGTACTTC. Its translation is CASSLGRGGGYQETQYF.

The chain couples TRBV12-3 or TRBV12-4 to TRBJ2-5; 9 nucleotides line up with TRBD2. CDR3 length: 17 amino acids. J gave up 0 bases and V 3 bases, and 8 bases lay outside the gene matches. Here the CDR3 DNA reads TGTGCCAGCAGTTTCTATTTGGCTAGCGGGGACCAAGAGACCCAGTACTTC. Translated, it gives CASSFYLASGDQETQYF.

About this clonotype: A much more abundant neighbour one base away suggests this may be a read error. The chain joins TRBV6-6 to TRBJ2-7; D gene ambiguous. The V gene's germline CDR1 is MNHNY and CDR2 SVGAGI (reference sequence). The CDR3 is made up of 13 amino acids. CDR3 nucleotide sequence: TGTGCCAGCAGTTACTCTAAGGTCTACGAGCAGAACTTC. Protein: CASSYSKVYEQNF.

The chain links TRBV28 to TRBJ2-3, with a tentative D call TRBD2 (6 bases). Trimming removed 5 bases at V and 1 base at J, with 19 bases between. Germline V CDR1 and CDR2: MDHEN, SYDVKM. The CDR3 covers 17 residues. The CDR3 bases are TGTGCCAGCAGTCCCCCCCCGACGCGGGAACGCACAGATACGCAGTATTTT. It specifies CASSPPPTRERTDTQYF.

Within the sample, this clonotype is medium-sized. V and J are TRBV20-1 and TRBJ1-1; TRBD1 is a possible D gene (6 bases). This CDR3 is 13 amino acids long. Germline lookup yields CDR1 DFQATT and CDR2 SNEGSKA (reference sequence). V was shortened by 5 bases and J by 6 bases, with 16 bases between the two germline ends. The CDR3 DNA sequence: TGCAGTGCTTACGCACCCCAGGGGTCTGAAGCTTTCTTT. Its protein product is CSAYAPQGSEAFF.

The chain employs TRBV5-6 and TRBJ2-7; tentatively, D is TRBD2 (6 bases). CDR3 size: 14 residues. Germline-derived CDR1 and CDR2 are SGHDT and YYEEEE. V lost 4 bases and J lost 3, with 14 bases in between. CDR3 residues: CASSHRDWGYEQYF. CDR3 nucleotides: TGTGCCAGCAGCCACCGGGACTGGGGCTACGAGCAGTACTTC.

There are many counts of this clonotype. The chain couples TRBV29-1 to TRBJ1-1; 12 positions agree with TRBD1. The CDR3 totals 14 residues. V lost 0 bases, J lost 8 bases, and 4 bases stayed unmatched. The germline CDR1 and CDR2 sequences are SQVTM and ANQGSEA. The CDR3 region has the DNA TGCAGCGTTGAAGATGGGGACAGGGGGCGAGAAGCTTTCTTT. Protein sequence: CSVEDGDRGREAFF.

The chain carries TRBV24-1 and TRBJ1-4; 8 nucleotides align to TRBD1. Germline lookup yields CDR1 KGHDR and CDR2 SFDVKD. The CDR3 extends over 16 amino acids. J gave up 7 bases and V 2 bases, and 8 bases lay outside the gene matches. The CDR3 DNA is TGTGCCACCAGTGATTCACACAGGGGGGAAGGTGAAAAACTGTTTTTT. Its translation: CATSDSHRGEGEKLFF.

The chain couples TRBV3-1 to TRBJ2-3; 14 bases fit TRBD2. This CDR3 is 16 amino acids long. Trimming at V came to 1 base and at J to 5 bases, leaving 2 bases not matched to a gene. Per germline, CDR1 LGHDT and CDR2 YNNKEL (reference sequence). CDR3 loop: CASSQGGTSGRDTQYF. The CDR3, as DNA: TGTGCCAGCAGCCAAGGGGGGACTAGCGGGAGAGATACGCAGTATTTT.

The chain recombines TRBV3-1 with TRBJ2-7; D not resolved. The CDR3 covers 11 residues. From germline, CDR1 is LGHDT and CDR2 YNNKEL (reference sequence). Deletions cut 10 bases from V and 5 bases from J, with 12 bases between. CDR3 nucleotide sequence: TGTGCCATAAAAAGAGGAGACGAGCAGTACTTC. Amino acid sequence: CAIKRGDEQYF.

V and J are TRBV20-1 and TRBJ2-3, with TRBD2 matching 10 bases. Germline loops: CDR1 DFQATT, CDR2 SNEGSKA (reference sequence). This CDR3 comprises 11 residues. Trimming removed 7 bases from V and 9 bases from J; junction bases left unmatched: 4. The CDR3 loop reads CSVPSGRTQYF. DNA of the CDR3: TGCAGTGTGCCTAGCGGGAGAACGCAGTATTTT.

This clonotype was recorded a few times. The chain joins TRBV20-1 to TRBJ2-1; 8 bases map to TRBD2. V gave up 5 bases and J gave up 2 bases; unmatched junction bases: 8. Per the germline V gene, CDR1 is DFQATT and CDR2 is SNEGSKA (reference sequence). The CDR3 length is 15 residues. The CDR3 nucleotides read TGCAGTGCTGGTTCAACGGGGGGGACCTACAATGAGCAGTTCTTC. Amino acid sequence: CSAGSTGGTYNEQFF.

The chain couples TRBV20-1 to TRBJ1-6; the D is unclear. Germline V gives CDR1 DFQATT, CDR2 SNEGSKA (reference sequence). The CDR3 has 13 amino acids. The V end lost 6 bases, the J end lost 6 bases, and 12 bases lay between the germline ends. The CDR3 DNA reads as TGCAGTGCAAAGGACGTCGCTAATTCACCCCTCCACTTT. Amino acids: CSAKDVANSPLHF.

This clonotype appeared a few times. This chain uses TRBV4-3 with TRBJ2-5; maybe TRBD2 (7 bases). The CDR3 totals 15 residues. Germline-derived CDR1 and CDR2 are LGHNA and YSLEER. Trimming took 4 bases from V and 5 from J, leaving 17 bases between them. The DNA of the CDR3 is TGCGCCAGCAGCCCACTTTGGCGGGGGCTTGAGACCCAGTACTTC. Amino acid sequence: CASSPLWRGLETQYF.

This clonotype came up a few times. This CDR3 is CASSGGAGRLGEQFF. In DNA, the CDR3 is TGTGCCAGCAGTGGGGGAGCGGGAAGGCTAGGGGAGCAGTTCTTC. The chain uses TRBV27 and TRBJ2-1; 7 nucleotides line up with TRBD2. V lost 5 bases to trimming and J lost 10 bases; unmatched junction nucleotides: 14. CDR3 size: 15 residues. CDR1 and CDR2 from the germline V gene are MNHEY and SMNVEV (reference sequence).

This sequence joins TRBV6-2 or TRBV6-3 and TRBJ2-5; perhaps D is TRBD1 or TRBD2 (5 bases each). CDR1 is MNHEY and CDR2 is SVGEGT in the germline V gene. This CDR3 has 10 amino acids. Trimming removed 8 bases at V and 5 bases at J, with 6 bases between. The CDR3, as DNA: TGTGCCAGCGAGGGGGAGACCCAGTACTTC. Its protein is CASEGETQYF.